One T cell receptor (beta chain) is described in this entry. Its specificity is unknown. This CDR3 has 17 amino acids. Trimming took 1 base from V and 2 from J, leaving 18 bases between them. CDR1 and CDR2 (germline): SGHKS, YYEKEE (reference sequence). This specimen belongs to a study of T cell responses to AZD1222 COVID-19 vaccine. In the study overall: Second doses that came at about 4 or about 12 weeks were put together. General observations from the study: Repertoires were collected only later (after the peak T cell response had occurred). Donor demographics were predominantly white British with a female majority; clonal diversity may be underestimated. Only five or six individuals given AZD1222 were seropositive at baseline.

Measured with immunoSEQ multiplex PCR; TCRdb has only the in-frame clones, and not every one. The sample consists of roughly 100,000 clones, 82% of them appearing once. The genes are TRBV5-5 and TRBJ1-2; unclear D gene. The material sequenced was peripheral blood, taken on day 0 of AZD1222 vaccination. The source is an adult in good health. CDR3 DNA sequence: TGTGCCAGCAGCTTGCGAGTGCTTACGGGCCTAAACTATGGCTACACCTTC. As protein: CASSLRVLTGLNYGYTF.